This T cell receptor (beta chain) was captured by sequencing in a study of blood T cell repertoires in COVID-19. Study details: Spain, Italy and the United States supplied samples that represented acute and convalescent COVID-19. PBMCs, B-cell-depleted T cells, or T cells provided the cDNA or gDNA that made up the material.

Trimming removed 0 bases from V and 3 bases from J; junction bases left unmatched: 6. This CDR3 comprises 15 residues. Per germline, CDR1 GTSNPN and CDR2 SVGIG (reference sequence). Assay: immunoSEQ multiplex PCR; the TCRdb copy retains only in-frame clones and omits some. The sample records around 230,000 clones, 82% being singletons. Sequencing was performed on peripheral blood. The gene calls are TRBV30 and TRBJ2-3, with 7 bases lining up with TRBD1. The sequence came from a woman aged 60-70 years with active or convalescent COVID-19. The CDR3 DNA is TGTGCCTGGAGTGTACAGGGGATTAGGACAGATACGCAGTATTTT. Encoded protein: CAWSVQGIRTDTQYF.